This T cell receptor beta chain came from a study of spatial heterogeneity in lung cancer. Study at large: Sequence detection consistently recorded a greater number of beta-chain than alpha-chain sequences. The average appearance count of each unique TCR and UMI combination in raw reads was more than eight.

Indicated time point: sample taken at primary tumor resection. From tumor, nontumor lung or frozen PBMC, whole RNA was taken unsorted for sequencing. Every individual TCR cDNA molecule carried its own unique molecular identifier, which allowed correction of PCR and sequencing errors. In TCRdb, the 5' RACE reads were re-called with MiXCR into one record per CDR3 protein. The profile shows 9,500 to 15,000 distinct CDR3 sequences, 5.5% to 8% of them singletons. To note about this clonotype: Because this beta chain is a stray read in a library intended to capture alpha chains, its abundance should not be given much weight.

This sequence originates from a male donor with early-stage non-small cell lung cancer. Sequenced here: normal lung tissue next to the tumor, sampled at surgery.

Written as DNA, the CDR3 is TGTGCCAGTAGTATGTTGTCGAGGGGTCCCTACGAGCAGTACTTC. Protein sequence: CASSMLSRGPYEQYF. This rearrangement joins TRBV19 to TRBJ2-7; tentatively, D is TRBD1 or TRBD2 (5 bases each). V lost 3 bases and J lost 2, with 14 bases in between. From germline, CDR1 is LNHDA and CDR2 SQIVND (reference sequence). This CDR3 is 15 amino acids long.